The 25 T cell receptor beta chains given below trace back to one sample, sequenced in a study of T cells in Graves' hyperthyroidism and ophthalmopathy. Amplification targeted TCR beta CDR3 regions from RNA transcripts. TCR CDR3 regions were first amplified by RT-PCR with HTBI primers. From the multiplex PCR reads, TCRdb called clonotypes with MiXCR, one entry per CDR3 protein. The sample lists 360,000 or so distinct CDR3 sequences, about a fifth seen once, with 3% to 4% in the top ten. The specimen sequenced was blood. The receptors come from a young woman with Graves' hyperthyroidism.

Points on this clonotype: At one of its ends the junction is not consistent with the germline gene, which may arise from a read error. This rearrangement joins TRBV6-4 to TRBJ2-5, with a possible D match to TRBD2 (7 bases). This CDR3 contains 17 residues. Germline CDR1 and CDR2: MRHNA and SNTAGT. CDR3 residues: CASSYSGFAGARETQYF. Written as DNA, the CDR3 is TGTGCCAGCAGTTACTCGGGGTTCGCGGGGGCGCGGGAGACCCAGTACTTC.

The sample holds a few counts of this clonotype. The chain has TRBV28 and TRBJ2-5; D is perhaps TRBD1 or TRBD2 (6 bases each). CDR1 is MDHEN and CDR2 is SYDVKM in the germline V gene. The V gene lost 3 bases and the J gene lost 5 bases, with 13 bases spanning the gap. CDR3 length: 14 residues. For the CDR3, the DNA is TGTGCCAGCAGTTTCCCGGGGGCCGAGGAGACCCAGTACTTC. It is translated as CASSFPGAEETQYF.

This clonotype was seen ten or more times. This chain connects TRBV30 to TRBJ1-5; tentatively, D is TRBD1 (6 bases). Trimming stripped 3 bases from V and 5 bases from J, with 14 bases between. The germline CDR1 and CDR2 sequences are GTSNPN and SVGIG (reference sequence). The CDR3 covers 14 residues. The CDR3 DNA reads TGTGCCTGGAGAGGACCAGGGGCTTATCAGCCCCAGCATTTT. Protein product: CAWRGPGAYQPQHF.

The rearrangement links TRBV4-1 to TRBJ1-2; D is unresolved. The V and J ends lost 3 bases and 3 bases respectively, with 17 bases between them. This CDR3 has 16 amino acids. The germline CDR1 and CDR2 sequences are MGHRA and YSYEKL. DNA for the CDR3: TGCGCCAGCAGCCAGCTAGGGCAGGAAGGAGACTATGGCTACACCTTC. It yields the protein CASSQLGQEGDYGYTF.

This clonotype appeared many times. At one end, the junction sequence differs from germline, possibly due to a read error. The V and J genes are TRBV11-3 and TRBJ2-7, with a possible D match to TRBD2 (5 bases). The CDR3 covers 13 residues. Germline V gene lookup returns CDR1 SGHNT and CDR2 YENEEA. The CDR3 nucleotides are TGTGCCAGCAGCCTAGAGGGAGACTACGAGCAGTACTTC. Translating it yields CASSLEGDYEQYF.

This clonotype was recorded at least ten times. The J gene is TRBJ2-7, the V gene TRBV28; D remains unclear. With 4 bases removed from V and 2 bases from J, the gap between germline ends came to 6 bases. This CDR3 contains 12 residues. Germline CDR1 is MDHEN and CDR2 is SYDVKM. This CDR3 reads CASSSAPYEQYF. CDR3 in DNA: TGTGCCAGCAGTTCAGCACCCTACGAGCAGTACTTC.

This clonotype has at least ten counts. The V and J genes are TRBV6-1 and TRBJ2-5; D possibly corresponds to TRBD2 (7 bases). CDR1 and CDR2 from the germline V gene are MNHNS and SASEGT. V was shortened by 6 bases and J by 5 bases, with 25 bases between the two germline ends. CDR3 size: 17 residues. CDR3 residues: CASRTDFASEGGETQYF. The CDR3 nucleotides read TGTGCCAGCAGGACCGACTTCGCGAGCGAGGGGGGGGAGACCCAGTACTTC.

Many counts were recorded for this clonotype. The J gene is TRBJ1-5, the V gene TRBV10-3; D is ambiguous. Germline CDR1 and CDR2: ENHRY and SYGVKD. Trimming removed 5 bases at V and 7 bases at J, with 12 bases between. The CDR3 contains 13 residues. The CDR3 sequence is CAISQEAGQPQHF. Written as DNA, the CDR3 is TGTGCCATCAGTCAGGAGGCCGGGCAGCCCCAGCATTTT.

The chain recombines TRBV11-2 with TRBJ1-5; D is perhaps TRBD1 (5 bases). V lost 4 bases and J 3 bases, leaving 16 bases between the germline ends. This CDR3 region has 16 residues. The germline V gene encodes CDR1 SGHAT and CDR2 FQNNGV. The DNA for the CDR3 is TGTGCCAGCAGCTCAATTGCCGGGGGGGTCAATCAGCCCCAGCATTTT. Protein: CASSSIAGGVNQPQHF.

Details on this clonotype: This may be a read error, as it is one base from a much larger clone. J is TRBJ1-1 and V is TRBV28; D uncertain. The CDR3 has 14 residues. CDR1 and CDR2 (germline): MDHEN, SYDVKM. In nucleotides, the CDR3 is TGTGCCAGCAGCACAATGGACCCGAACACTGAAGCTTGCTTT. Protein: CASSTMDPNTEACF.

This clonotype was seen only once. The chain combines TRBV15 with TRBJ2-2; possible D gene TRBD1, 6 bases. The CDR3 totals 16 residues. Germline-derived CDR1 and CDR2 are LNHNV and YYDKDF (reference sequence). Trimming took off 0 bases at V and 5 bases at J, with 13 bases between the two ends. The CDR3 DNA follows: TGTGCCACCAGCAGAGATCTGGGGGCGCATACCGGGGAGCTGTTTTTT. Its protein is CATSRDLGAHTGELFF.

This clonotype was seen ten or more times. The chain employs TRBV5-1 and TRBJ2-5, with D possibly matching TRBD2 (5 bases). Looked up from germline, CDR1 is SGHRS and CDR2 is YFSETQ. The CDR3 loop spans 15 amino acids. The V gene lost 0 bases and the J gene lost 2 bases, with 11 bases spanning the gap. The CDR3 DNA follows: TGCGCCAGCAGCTTGGAGTCTCGGAGGCAAGAGACCCAGTACTTC. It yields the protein CASSLESRRQETQYF.

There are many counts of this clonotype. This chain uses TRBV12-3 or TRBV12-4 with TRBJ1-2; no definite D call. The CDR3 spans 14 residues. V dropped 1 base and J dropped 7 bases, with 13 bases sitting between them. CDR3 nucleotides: TGTGCCAGCAGTTTAGGAGAGGGAGTGGGTGGCTACACCTTC. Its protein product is CASSLGEGVGGYTF.

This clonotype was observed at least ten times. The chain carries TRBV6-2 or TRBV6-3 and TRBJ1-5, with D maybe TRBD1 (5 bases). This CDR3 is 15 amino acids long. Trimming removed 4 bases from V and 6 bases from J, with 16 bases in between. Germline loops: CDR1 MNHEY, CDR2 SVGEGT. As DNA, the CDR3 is TGTGCCAGCAGTTTTGCTACCGCAGGGAGTCAGCCCCAGCATTTT. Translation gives CASSFATAGSQPQHF.

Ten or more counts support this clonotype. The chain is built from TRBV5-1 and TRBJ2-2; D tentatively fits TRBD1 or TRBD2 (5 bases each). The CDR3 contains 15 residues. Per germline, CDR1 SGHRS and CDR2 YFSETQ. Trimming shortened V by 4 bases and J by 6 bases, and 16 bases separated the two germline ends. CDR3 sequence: CASSRDPGTAGELFF. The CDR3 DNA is TGCGCCAGCAGCCGGGACCCTGGTACGGCCGGGGAGCTGTTTTTT.

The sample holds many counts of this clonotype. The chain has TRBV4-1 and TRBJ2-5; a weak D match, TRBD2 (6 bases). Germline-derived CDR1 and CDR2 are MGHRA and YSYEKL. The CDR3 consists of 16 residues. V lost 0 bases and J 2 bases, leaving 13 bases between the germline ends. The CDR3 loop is CASSQEGVAAQETQYF. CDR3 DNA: TGCGCCAGCAGCCAAGAGGGGGTAGCGGCACAAGAGACCCAGTACTTC.

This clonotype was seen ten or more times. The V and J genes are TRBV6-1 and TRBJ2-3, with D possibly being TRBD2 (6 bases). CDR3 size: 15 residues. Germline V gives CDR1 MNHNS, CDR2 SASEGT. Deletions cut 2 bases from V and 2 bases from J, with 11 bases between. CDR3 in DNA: TGTGCCAGCAGTGAAAACGGGGGAGCCACAGATACGCAGTATTTT. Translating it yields CASSENGGATDTQYF.

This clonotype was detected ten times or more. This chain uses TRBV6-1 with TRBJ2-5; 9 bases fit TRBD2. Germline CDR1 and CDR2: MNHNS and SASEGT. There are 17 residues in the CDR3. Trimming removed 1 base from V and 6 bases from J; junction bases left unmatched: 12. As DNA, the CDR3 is TGTGCCAGCAGTGAAGGTGGGATAGCGGGGGATCGAAAGACCCAGTACTTC. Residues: CASSEGGIAGDRKTQYF.

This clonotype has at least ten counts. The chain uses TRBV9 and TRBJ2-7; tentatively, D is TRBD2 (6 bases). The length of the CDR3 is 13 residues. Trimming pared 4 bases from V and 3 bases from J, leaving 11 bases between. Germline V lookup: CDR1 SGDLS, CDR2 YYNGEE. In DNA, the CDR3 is TGTGCCAGCAGCCCGGGGGTCAGCTACGAGCAGTACTTC. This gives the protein CASSPGVSYEQYF.

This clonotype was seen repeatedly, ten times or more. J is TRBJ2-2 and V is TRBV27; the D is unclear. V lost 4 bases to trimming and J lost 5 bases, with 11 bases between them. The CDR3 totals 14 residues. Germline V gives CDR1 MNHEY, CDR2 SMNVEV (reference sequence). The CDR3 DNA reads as TGTGCCAGCAGTTCTTACTGGGGAACCGGGGAGCTGTTTTTT. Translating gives CASSSYWGTGELFF.

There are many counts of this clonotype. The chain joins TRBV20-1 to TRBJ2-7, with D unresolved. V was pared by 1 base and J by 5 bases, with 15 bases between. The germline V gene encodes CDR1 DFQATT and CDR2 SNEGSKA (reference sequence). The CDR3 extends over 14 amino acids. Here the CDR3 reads CSARVGPSDDEQYF. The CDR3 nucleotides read TGCAGTGCTAGAGTGGGCCCATCTGACGACGAGCAGTACTTC.

CDR3 protein: CASSDGDSLYGYTF. CDR3 sequence (DNA): TGTGCCAGCAGTGACGGGGACAGCCTCTATGGCTACACCTTC. V is TRBV6-1 and J is TRBJ1-2; TRBD1 matches at 7 bases. V shed 3 bases and J 4 bases; nucleotides not matched to a gene: 5. Germline V gives CDR1 MNHNS, CDR2 SASEGT. CDR3 size: 14 residues.

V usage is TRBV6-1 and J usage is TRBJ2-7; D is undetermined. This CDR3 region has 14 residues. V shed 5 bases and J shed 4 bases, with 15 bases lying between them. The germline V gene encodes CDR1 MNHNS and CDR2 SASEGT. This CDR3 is CASSRTTTNYEQYF. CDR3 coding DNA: TGTGCCAGCAGTAGAACAACTACCAATTACGAGCAGTACTTC.

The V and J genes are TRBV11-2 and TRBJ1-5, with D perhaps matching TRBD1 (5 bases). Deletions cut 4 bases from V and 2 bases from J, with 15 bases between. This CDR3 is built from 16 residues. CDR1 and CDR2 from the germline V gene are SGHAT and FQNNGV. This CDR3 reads CASSSHGSGRNQPQHF. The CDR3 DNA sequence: TGTGCCAGCAGCTCCCACGGGTCGGGACGCAATCAGCCCCAGCATTTT.

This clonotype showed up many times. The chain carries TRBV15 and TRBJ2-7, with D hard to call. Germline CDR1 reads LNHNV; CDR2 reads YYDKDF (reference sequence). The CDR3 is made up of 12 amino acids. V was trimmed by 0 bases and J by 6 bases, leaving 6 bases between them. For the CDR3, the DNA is TGTGCCACCAGCAGAGATACCCTCGAGCAGTACTTC. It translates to CATSRDTLEQYF.